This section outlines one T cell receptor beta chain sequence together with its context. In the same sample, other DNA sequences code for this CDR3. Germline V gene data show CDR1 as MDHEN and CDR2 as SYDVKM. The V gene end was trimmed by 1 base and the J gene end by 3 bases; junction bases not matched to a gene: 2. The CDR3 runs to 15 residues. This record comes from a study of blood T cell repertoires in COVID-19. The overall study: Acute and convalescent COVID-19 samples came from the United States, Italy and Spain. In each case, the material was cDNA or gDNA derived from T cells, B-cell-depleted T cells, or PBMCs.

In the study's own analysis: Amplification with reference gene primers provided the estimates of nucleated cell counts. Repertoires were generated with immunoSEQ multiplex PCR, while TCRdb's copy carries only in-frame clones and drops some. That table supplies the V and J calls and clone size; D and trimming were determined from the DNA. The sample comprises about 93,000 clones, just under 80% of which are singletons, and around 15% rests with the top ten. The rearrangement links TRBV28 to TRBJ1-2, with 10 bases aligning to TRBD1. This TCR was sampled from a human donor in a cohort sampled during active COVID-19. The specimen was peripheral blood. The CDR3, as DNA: TGTGCCAGCAGTTTATCGGGACAGGGGCACTATGGCTACACCTTC. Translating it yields CASSLSGQGHYGYTF.